A single sample gave rise to the 6 T cell receptor beta chains below, sequenced in a study of CDR3 diversity in severe acne (dated by TCRdb to the late 2010s). Libraries were made using PCR. The instrument was an Illumina HiSeq 2000. In-frame beta chains were kept once TCRdb had trimmed the public reads at Q25 with fastp and called clones with MiXCR. Rows are unified per CDR3 protein, each entry keeping the most common DNA and genes. Counted in this sample were some 84,000 distinct CDR3 sequences; over 45% of them appeared once. 10% of the sample goes to the ten largest clones. Source material: blood. The receptors shown here come from a male donor in good health, serving as a control.

This chain joins TRBV18 and TRBJ2-3; 7 bases are shared with TRBD1. Germline V gives CDR1 KGHSH, CDR2 LQKENI. V trimming: 5 bases; J trimming: 6 bases; junction bases outside the gene matches: 5. CDR3 length equals 13 residues. DNA for the CDR3: TGTGCCAGCTCAATTACAGGGGAGGATACGCAGTATTTT. This gives the protein CASSITGEDTQYF.

The chain joins TRBV12-3 or TRBV12-4 to TRBJ1-2; 7 bases match TRBD1. V was pared by 5 bases and J by 5 bases, with 11 bases of the junction left unmatched. This CDR3 spans 15 amino acids. Written as DNA, the CDR3 is TGTGCCAGCAGTCCCCGACAGGGAATGGGTTATGGCTACACCTTC. It codes for CASSPRQGMGYGYTF.

On this clonotype itself: At one end, the junction sequence differs from germline, possibly due to a read error. The gene calls are TRBV2 and TRBJ2-7, with 7 bases fitting TRBD2. The CDR3 sequence is 12 residues long. CDR1 is SNHLY and CDR2 is FYNNEI in the germline V gene. The CDR3 DNA is TGTGCCAGCACCCGGGGGGACTACGAGCGGTACTTC. Amino acids: CASTRGDYERYF.

The rearrangement uses TRBV19 and TRBJ2-3; no definite D call. V gave up 6 bases and J gave up 11 bases, with 6 bases separating them. Germline V gene data show CDR1 as LNHDA and CDR2 as SQIVND (reference sequence). The CDR3 loop spans 9 amino acids. The CDR3 spells CASRRLQYF. For the CDR3, the DNA is TGTGCCAGTAGGAGACTGCAGTATTTT.

The chain couples TRBV6-6 to TRBJ2-7; TRBD2 aligns across 7 bases. Germline-derived CDR1 and CDR2 are MNHNY and SVGAGI (reference sequence). CDR3 size: 14 residues. V gave up 4 bases and J gave up 6 bases; unmatched junction bases: 9. The CDR3 coding sequence is TGTGCCAGCAGTTTTGGGAGGGCCGGTGGCGAGCAGTACTTC. Its protein is CASSFGRAGGEQYF.

With respect to this clonotype: This clone may be a read error of a much larger clone one base away. The chain combines TRBV5-6 with TRBJ2-5; 12 bases fit TRBD2. Germline CDR1 reads SGHDT; CDR2 reads YYEEEE. This CDR3 is 14 amino acids long. The junction had 11 bases not matched to a gene; V was cut back by 4 bases and J by 13 bases. The CDR3, as DNA: TGTGCCAGCAGCCAGACTAGCGGGAGTGGGGCCCTGTACTTC. Translating it yields CASSQTSGSGALYF.